What follows describes a single T cell receptor beta chain. This CDR3 contains 15 residues. Produced via immunoSEQ multiplex PCR; TCRdb's table is partial and in-frame only. The table has a few hundred thousand clones, around 84% seen once. The data were obtained in a study of blood T cell repertoires in COVID-19. The sequenced sample consisted of peripheral blood. The sequence came from a man aged 60 to 69 with acute or convalescent COVID-19. The chain couples TRBV21-1 to TRBJ2-5; the DNA was not used to check the table's D call, TRBD2. TRBV21-1 is annotated as a pseudogene. This chain's CDR3 is CASSELAGVEETQYF. In nucleotides, the CDR3 is TGTGCCAGCAGCGAACTAGCGGGGGTTGAGGAGACCCAGTACTTC.